The 25 T cell receptor beta chains below all came from one sample that was sequenced in a study of blood T cell repertoires in COVID-19. Sequenced by immunoSEQ multiplex PCR; TCRdb stores in-frame clones only, minus some. This table holds 250,000 to 350,000 clones, 75% to 90% found once. Sequenced: peripheral blood. These receptors were collected from a woman in her thirties or forties who had recovered from COVID-19.

V gene TRBV11-2 combines with J gene TRBJ2-3; 10 nucleotides match TRBD2. Germline V lookup: CDR1 SGHAT, CDR2 FQNNGV. The trim removed 2 bases at V and 6 bases at J, leaving 8 bases unmatched. The CDR3 has 16 residues. Written as DNA, the CDR3 is TGTGCCAGCAGCTTACCAGCGGGAGGGGAGCCGGATACGCAGTATTTT. Translating it yields CASSLPAGGEPDTQYF.

The gene calls are TRBV11-1 and TRBJ2-2, with D hard to call. Trimming left V 0 bases short and J 0 bases short, with 11 bases between. The germline CDR1 and CDR2 sequences are SGHAT and FQDESV (reference sequence). The CDR3 covers 17 residues. The CDR3 reads CASSLAVSDANTGELFF. The CDR3 region has the DNA TGTGCCAGCAGCTTAGCAGTCAGTGATGCGAACACCGGGGAGCTGTTTTTT.

A single count supports this clone. The chain employs TRBV19 and TRBJ2-1; 7 bases agree with TRBD1. With V trimmed by 1 base and J by 8 bases, 14 bases remained unmatched. Germline CDR1 LNHDA, CDR2 SQIVND (reference sequence). CDR3 size: 17 residues. CDR3 bases: TGTGCCAGTAGTATAGGATCAACAGGGGTCTATTGGTATGAGCAGTTCTTC. It codes for CASSIGSTGVYWYEQFF.

Here the CDR3 DNA reads TGTGCCAGCAGCTCGGACAGACTAAGGAGGGAGACCCAGTACTTC. Translated, it gives CASSSDRLRRETQYF. The gene calls are TRBV5-5 and TRBJ2-5; D perhaps matches TRBD1 (6 bases). The CDR3 extends over 15 amino acids. Germline lookup yields CDR1 SGHKS and CDR2 YYEKEE (reference sequence). The V gene lost 3 bases and the J gene lost 5 bases, with 17 bases spanning the gap.

This rearrangement joins TRBV18 to TRBJ2-5, with TRBD1 as a possible D gene (5 bases). Germline V gene lookup returns CDR1 KGHSH and CDR2 LQKENI. The CDR3 sequence is 14 residues long. V was pared by 2 bases and J by 1 base, with 8 bases between. The CDR3 nucleotides read TGTGCCAGCTCACCAGGGCAGGGCCAAGAGACCCAGTACTTC. This codes for CASSPGQGQETQYF.

The rearrangement joins TRBV19 to TRBJ2-2; D is possibly TRBD1 (5 bases). Germline V gene lookup returns CDR1 LNHDA and CDR2 SQIVND (reference sequence). The CDR3 sequence is 18 residues long. The ends were cut back, 1 base at V and 5 bases at J, with 20 bases in the middle. The DNA of the CDR3 is TGTGCCAGTAGTATAGGTTACAAACAGGTCTTTAGTACCGGGGAGCTGTTTTTT. This sequence encodes CASSIGYKQVFSTGELFF.

The chain has TRBV5-5 and TRBJ1-2, with TRBD1 matching 7 bases. The J segment lost 2 bases and the V segment lost 4 bases, leaving 8 bases of the junction unmatched. The CDR3 is 15 residues long. Germline CDR1 is SGHKS and CDR2 is YYEKEE (reference sequence). The CDR3: CASSPSGTVNYGYTF. Here the CDR3 DNA reads TGTGCCAGCAGCCCCTCCGGGACAGTAAACTATGGCTACACCTTC.

V is TRBV6-6 and J is TRBJ2-7; D is ambiguous. V dropped 2 bases and J dropped 2 bases, with 7 bases sitting between them. CDR1 and CDR2 (germline): MNHNY, SVGAGI (reference sequence). The CDR3 has 13 residues. Here the CDR3 reads CASSYRQAYEQYF. The DNA for the CDR3 is TGTGCCAGCAGTTACCGGCAGGCCTACGAGCAGTACTTC.

The J gene is TRBJ2-2, the V gene TRBV6-5, with TRBD1 identical over 8 bases. The germline CDR1 and CDR2 sequences are MNHEY and SVGAGI. Trimming cost V 7 bases and J 8 bases; bases outside gene matches: 9. There are 14 residues in the CDR3. The CDR3 sequence: CASTLQGGTGELFF. The CDR3 nucleotides read TGTGCCAGCACCCTACAGGGGGGAACGGGGGAGCTGTTTTTT.

The chain employs TRBV28 and TRBJ2-7, with D possibly being TRBD1 (6 bases). V gave up 1 base and J gave up 1 base, with 20 bases separating them. In germline, CDR1 is MDHEN, CDR2 SYDVKM. This CDR3 has 18 amino acids. The CDR3: CASSLFWPGKGESYEQYF. CDR3 nucleotides: TGTGCCAGCAGTTTATTCTGGCCGGGGAAGGGGGAATCCTACGAGCAGTACTTC.

V gene TRBV29-1 combines with J gene TRBJ2-3; tentatively, D is TRBD2 (6 bases). CDR3 length: 13 amino acids. Per germline, CDR1 SQVTM and CDR2 ANQGSEA. The ends were cut back, 6 bases at V and 3 bases at J, with 13 bases in the middle. CDR3 sequence (DNA): TGCAGCGTCCTTCTAGCGATGACAGATACGCAGTATTTT. Protein sequence: CSVLLAMTDTQYF.

This rearrangement joins TRBV9 to TRBJ2-3; 11 bases map to TRBD2. The V gene's germline CDR1 is SGDLS and CDR2 YYNGEE. Germline trimming cut 3 bases from V and 1 base from J; bases unmatched to any gene: 4. This CDR3 region has 16 residues. The CDR3 bases are TGTGCCAGCAGCGCAACACTAGCGGGAGGCACAGATACGCAGTATTTT. Protein: CASSATLAGGTDTQYF.

J is TRBJ2-7 and V is TRBV5-6; possibly TRBD2 for D (5 bases). The V gene lost 4 bases and the J gene lost 0 bases, with 17 bases spanning the gap. CDR1 and CDR2 from the germline V gene are SGHDT and YYEEEE. The CDR3 totals 16 residues. The DNA of the CDR3 is TGTGCCAGCAGCACCCGCGGGCGCGCCGACTCCTACGAGCAGTACTTC. It specifies CASSTRGRADSYEQYF. The full variable domain, rest sourced from reference TRBV5-6 and TRBJ2-7, is DAGVTQSPTHLIKTRGQQVTLRCSPKSGHDTVSWYQQALGQGPQFIFQYYEEEERQRGNFPDRFSGHQFPNYSSELNVNALLLGDSALYLCASSTRGRADSYEQYFGPGTRLTVT.

The gene calls are TRBV10-3 and TRBJ1-5, with D perhaps matching TRBD1 (5 bases). Trimming pared 6 bases from V and 2 bases from J, leaving 14 bases between. There are 15 residues in the CDR3. The germline V gene encodes CDR1 ENHRY and CDR2 SYGVKD. CDR3 amino acids: CAISPGPGGNQPQHF. The CDR3 DNA reads TGTGCCATCAGCCCAGGTCCGGGGGGCAATCAGCCCCAGCATTTT.

The J gene is TRBJ2-2, the V gene TRBV27, with 10 bases aligning to TRBD1. The germline V gene encodes CDR1 MNHEY and CDR2 SMNVEV (reference sequence). This CDR3 has 16 amino acids. Unmatched junction bases numbered 9, after V lost 6 bases and J lost 5 bases. CDR3 amino acids: CASSPDDRGRTGELFF. The DNA of the CDR3 is TGTGCCAGCAGCCCGGATGACAGGGGGCGAACCGGGGAGCTGTTTTTT.

V usage is TRBV5-4 and J usage is TRBJ2-5; TRBD1 matches at 7 bases. The CDR3 contains 14 residues. Germline CDR1 and CDR2: SGHNT and YYREEE (reference sequence). Germline trimming cut 4 bases from V and 0 bases from J; bases unmatched to any gene: 3. The CDR3 sequence is CASSRDSYQETQYF. Here the CDR3 DNA reads TGTGCCAGCAGCAGGGACAGCTACCAAGAGACCCAGTACTTC.

V and J are TRBV28 and TRBJ1-1; 10 nucleotides line up with TRBD1. This CDR3 region has 14 residues. V lost 7 bases to trimming and J lost 4 bases; unmatched junction nucleotides: 6. Germline V gives CDR1 MDHEN, CDR2 SYDVKM. The DNA for the CDR3 is TGTGCCAGCACTCCGGGACAGGGGATCACTGAAGCTTTCTTT. Amino acids: CASTPGQGITEAFF.

This clone was observed once. The chain couples TRBV7-9 to TRBJ1-1; D perhaps matches TRBD1 (5 bases). With 3 bases removed from V and 4 bases from J, the gap between germline ends came to 12 bases. Looked up from germline, CDR1 is SEHNR and CDR2 is FQNEAQ (reference sequence). CDR3 length equals 14 residues. CDR3: CASSFDSGFTEAFF. CDR3 bases: TGTGCCAGCAGCTTCGACAGCGGGTTCACTGAAGCTTTCTTT.

The chain carries TRBV6-1 and TRBJ1-6; D is ambiguous. Germline-derived CDR1 and CDR2 are MNHNS and SASEGT. The CDR3 is 13 residues long. V lost 1 base and J lost 9, with 7 bases in between. The CDR3 DNA follows: TGTGCCAGCAGTGAAGGGCCTGCTTCACCCCTCCACTTT. Translation: CASSEGPASPLHF.

This chain connects TRBV4-1 to TRBJ1-3; TRBD1 matches at 7 bases. Germline assignment: CDR1 MGHRA and CDR2 YSYEKL. This CDR3 has 18 residues. V trimming: 1 base; J trimming: 0 bases; junction bases outside the gene matches: 9. The CDR3, as DNA: TGCGCCAGCAGCCAAGTAGACAGGGCCCTATCCTCTGGAAACACCATATATTTT. This sequence encodes CASSQVDRALSSGNTIYF.

This clone was picked up a small number of times. The genes are TRBV19 and TRBJ1-5; D gene uncertain. Looked up from germline, CDR1 is LNHDA and CDR2 is SQIVND (reference sequence). The CDR3 sequence is 13 residues long. Trimming took off 4 bases at V and 6 bases at J, with 10 bases between the two ends. The CDR3 here is CASSREGGQPQHF. The CDR3 nucleotides are TGTGCCAGTAGTAGGGAGGGTGGTCAGCCCCAGCATTTT.

This chain links TRBV5-1 with TRBJ2-1; D is perhaps TRBD2 (7 bases). Germline CDR1 reads SGHRS; CDR2 reads YFSETQ. The CDR3 covers 16 residues. Trimming left V 0 bases short and J 6 bases short, with 16 bases between. CDR3 in DNA: TGCGCCAGCAGCTTGGTTAGGGGGGGATGGCTCAATGAGCAGTTCTTC. Its translation: CASSLVRGGWLNEQFF.

This clone was detected once. V usage is TRBV5-1 and J usage is TRBJ1-1; 11 bases fit TRBD1. The CDR3 has 16 amino acids. The germline V gene has CDR1 SGHRS and CDR2 YFSETQ. The V gene end was trimmed by 4 bases and the J gene end by 0 bases; junction bases not matched to a gene: 5. The CDR3 DNA reads as TGCGCCAGCAGCCCGGGGACAGGGGGTTTGAACACTGAAGCTTTCTTT. Protein sequence: CASSPGTGGLNTEAFF.

The V call is TRBV11-2, the J call TRBJ2-7, with 14 positions matching TRBD2. This CDR3 has 14 amino acids. J gave up 5 bases and V 5 bases, and 2 bases lay outside the gene matches. CDR1 and CDR2 (germline): SGHAT, FQNNGV. The CDR3 sequence: CASSQGLAGDEQYF. As DNA, the CDR3 is TGTGCCAGCAGCCAGGGACTAGCGGGAGACGAGCAGTACTTC.

The chain combines TRBV6-1 with TRBJ1-2, with TRBD1 identical over 7 bases. From germline, CDR1 is MNHNS and CDR2 SASEGT. The V segment lost 2 bases and the J segment 8 bases; nucleotides outside the gene matches: 17. CDR3 size: 17 residues. CDR3: CASSEKTGQTLGRGYTF. CDR3 coding DNA: TGTGCCAGCAGTGAAAAAACGGGACAGACCCTAGGTCGCGGCTACACCTTC.